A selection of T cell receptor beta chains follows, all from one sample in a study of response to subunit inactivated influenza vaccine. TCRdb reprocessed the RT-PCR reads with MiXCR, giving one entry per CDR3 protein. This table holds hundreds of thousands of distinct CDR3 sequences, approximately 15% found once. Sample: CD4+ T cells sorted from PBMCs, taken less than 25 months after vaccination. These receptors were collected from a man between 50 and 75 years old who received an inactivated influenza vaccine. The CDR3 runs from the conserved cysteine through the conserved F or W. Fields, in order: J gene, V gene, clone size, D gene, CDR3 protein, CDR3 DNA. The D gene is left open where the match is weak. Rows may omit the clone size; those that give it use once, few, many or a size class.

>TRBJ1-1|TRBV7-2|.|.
CASSLGAGEAFF
TGTGCCAGCAGCTTAGGGGCAGGTGAAGCTTTCTTT
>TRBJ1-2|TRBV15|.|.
CATSRDYRELHGYTF
TGTGCCACCAGCAGAGACTACAGGGAGCTGCATGGCTACACCTTC
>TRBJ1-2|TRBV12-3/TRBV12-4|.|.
CASSFHVSGYTF
TGTGCCAGCAGTTTTCATGTTTCTGGCTACACCTTC
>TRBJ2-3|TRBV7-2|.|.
CASSLSTGRADTQYF
TGTGCCAGCAGCCTTAGTACGGGTCGGGCAGATACGCAGTATTTT
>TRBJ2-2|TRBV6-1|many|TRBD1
CASSRTGLSNTGELFF
TGTGCCAGCAGTAGGACAGGGCTTTCGAACACCGGGGAGCTGTTTTTT
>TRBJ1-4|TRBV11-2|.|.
CASSSLTGRRDEKLFF
TGTGCCAGCAGCTCACTAACAGGGAGGCGTGATGAAAAACTGTTTTTT
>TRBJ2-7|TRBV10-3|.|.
CAISVSSYEQYF
TGTGCCATCAGTGTAAGCTCCTACGAGCAGTACTTC
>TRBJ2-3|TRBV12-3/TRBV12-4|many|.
CASSPRDPRGTDTQYF
TGTGCCAGCAGTCCCCGGGACCCTAGGGGCACAGATACGCAGTATTTT
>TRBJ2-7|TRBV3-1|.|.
CASSQSGNEQYF
TGTGCCAGCAGCCAATCGGGAAACGAGCAGTACTTC
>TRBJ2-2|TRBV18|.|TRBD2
CASSGPGLAGAQELFF
TGTGCCAGCTCAGGCCCGGGACTAGCGGGAGCGCAGGAGCTGTTTTTT
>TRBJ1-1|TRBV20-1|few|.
CSASGGEAFF
TGCAGTGCTAGTGGAGGGGAAGCTTTCTTT
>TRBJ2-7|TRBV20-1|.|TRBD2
CSARGTSVAVYEQYF
TGCAGTGCTAGAGGGACTAGCGTCGCGGTCTACGAGCAGTACTTC
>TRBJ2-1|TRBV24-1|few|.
CATSDPSTSYNEQFF
TGTGCCACCAGTGATCCCTCCACGAGCTACAATGAGCAGTTCTTC
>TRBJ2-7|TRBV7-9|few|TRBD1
CASSPGQDYEQYF
TGTGCCAGCAGCCCGGGACAGGACTACGAGCAGTACTTC
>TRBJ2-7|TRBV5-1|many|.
CASSLGQFKSEQYF
TGCGCCAGCAGCTTGGGGCAGTTCAAGTCCGAGCAGTACTTC
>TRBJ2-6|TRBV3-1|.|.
CASSHFGTARSGANVLTF
TGTGCCAGCAGCCACTTCGGGACCGCCCGCTCTGGGGCCAACGTCCTGACTTTC
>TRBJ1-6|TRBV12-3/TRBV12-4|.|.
CASRDAYNSPLHF
TGTGCCAGCCGTGACGCCTATAATTCACCCCTCCACTTT
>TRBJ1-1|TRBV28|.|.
CASRLTGGGAFF
TGTGCCAGCAGACTAACGGGCGGAGGGGCTTTCTTT
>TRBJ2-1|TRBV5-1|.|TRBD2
CASSWDGGARNEQFF
TGCGCCAGCAGCTGGGACGGGGGGGCCAGGAATGAGCAGTTCTTC
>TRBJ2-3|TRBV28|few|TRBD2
CASRGLAGVRDTQYF
TGTGCCAGCAGGGGACTAGCGGGAGTGAGAGATACGCAGTATTTT
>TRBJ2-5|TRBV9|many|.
CALGRTAIIQETQYF
TGTGCCCTCGGAAGGACCGCCATAATCCAAGAGACCCAGTACTTC
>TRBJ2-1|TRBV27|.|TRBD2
CASSRGLAANNEQFF
TGTGCCAGCAGTAGAGGACTAGCGGCTAACAATGAGCAGTTCTTC
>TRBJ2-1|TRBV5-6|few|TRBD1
CASSRGQGAFNEQFF
TGTGCCAGCAGCAGGGGACAGGGGGCTTTCAATGAGCAGTTCTTC
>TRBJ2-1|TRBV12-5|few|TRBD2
CASGRSGSSYNEQFF
TGTGCTAGTGGACGTAGCGGGAGCTCCTACAATGAGCAGTTCTTC
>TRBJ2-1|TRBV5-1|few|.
CASSRHRASSSYNEQFF
TGCGCCAGCAGCCGGCACAGGGCCTCGAGCTCCTACAATGAGCAGTTCTTC
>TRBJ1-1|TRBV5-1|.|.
CASSLSRDTEAFF
TGCGCCAGCAGCTTGAGTCGAGACACTGAAGCTTTCTTT
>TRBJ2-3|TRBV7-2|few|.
CASSFKLADTQYF
TGTGCCAGCAGCTTTAAGCTGGCAGATACGCAGTATTTT
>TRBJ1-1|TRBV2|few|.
CASKESLLNEAFF
TGTGCCAGCAAGGAGTCCCTGTTAAACGAAGCTTTCTTT
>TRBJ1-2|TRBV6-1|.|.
CASTSGYSNYGYTF
TGTGCCAGCACCTCCGGGTACTCTAACTATGGCTACACCTTC
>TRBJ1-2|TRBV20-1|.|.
CSARDRRSHYGYTF
TGCAGTGCTAGAGATCGCCGATCGCACTATGGCTACACCTTC
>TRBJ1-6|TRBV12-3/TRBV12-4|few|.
CASSRTGGNSPLHF
TGTGCCAGCAGTCGGACGGGGGGGAATTCACCCCTCCACTTT
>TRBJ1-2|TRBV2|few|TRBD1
CASSWDREGYGYTF
TGTGCCAGCAGTTGGGACAGGGAAGGGTATGGCTACACCTTC
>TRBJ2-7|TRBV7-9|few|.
CASSLDGLSEQYF
TGTGCCAGCAGCTTAGACGGTTTGAGCGAGCAGTACTTC
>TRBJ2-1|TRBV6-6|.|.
CASQKGGGNEQFF
TGTGCCAGCCAGAAAGGAGGGGGAAATGAGCAGTTCTTC
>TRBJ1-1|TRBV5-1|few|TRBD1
CASSLAGQSNTEAFF
TGCGCCAGCAGCTTGGCGGGACAGTCGAACACTGAAGCTTTCTTT
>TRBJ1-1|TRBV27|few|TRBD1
CASSPRTGRIFAFF
TGTGCCAGCAGTCCCCGGACAGGGCGGATTTTCGCTTTCTTT
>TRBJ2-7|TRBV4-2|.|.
CASSQEVISNYEQYF
TGTGCCAGCAGCCAAGAGGTCATTTCCAACTACGAGCAGTACTTC
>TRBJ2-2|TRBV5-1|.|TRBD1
CASSLAGTEAGELFF
TGCGCCAGCAGCTTGGCCGGGACAGAGGCCGGGGAGCTGTTTTTT
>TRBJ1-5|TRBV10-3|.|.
CAISERASNQPQHF
TGTGCCATCAGTGAGAGGGCGTCCAATCAGCCCCAGCATTTT
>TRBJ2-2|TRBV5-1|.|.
CASSLAGQLNTGELFF
TGCGCCAGCAGCTTGGCCGGGCAGTTGAACACCGGGGAGCTGTTTTTT
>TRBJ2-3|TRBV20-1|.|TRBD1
CSARPQDRLTDTQYF
TGCAGTGCTAGACCCCAGGACAGGCTCACAGATACGCAGTATTTT
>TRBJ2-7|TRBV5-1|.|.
CASSLVGRDYEQYF
TGCGCCAGCAGCTTGGTCGGCAGGGACTACGAGCAGTACTTC
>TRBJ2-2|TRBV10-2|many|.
CASSTGADTGELFF
TGCGCCAGCAGTACGGGGGCGGACACCGGGGAGCTGTTTTTT
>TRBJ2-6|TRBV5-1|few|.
CASSQLGAGANVLTF
TGCGCCAGCAGCCAACTAGGGGCTGGGGCCAACGTCCTGACTTTC
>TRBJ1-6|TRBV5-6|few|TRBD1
CASSAAGGRVLHF
TGTGCCAGCAGCGCAGCAGGGGGTCGTGTGCTCCACTTT
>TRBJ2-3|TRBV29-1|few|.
CSVEFGTNTQYF
TGCAGCGTTGAGTTTGGGACAAATACGCAGTATTTT
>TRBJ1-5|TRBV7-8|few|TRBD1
CASSRTGNSNRPQHF
TGTGCCAGCAGCCGGACAGGGAATAGCAATCGGCCCCAGCATTTT
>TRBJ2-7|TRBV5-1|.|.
CASSRRAGGIYEQYF
TGCGCCAGCAGCCGAAGGGCCGGGGGCATCTACGAGCAGTACTTC
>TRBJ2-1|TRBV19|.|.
CASPSSSSYNEQFF
TGTGCCAGCCCGAGCAGTAGCTCCTACAATGAGCAGTTCTTC
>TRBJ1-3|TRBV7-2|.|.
CASSLVAGATGNTIYF
TGTGCCAGCAGCTTAGTTGCGGGGGCCACTGGAAACACCATATATTTT
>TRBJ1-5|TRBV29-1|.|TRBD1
CSVGQGTNQPQHF
TGCAGCGTTGGACAGGGTACCAATCAGCCCCAGCATTTT
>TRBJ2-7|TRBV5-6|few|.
CASSLFQRLSYEQYF
TGTGCCAGCAGCTTGTTTCAGCGCCTATCCTACGAGCAGTACTTC
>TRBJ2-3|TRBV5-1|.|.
CASSLWEFTDTQYF
TGCGCCAGCAGCTTGTGGGAGTTCACAGATACGCAGTATTTT
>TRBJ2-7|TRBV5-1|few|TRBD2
CASSLGGLAYEQYF
TGCGCCAGCAGCTTGGGCGGACTAGCCTACGAGCAGTACTTC
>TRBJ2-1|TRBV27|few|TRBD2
CASSPRGTYNEQFF
TGTGCCAGCAGTCCGCGGGGGACCTACAATGAGCAGTTCTTC
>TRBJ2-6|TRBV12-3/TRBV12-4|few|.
CASSLVLSGANVLTF
TGTGCCAGCAGTTTAGTTCTTTCTGGGGCCAACGTCCTGACTTTC
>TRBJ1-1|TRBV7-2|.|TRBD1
CASSSRQGAGTEAFF
TGTGCCAGCAGCTCACGACAGGGGGCTGGCACTGAAGCTTTCTTT